This T cell receptor beta chain came from a study of T cell responses to AZD1222 COVID-19 vaccine. Study-level findings and limits: Mostly white British, mostly female donors; authors suggested clonal diversity may be underestimated. Spike-specific TCR breadth and depth grew following two AZD1222 doses.

Some clones are missing from TCRdb's copy, which holds only in-frame ones; the method was immunoSEQ multiplex PCR. The sample has more than 110,000 clones; 80% to 90% are singletons. To note about this clone: Its antigen is undetermined.

Sequencing was performed on peripheral blood, taken on day 0 of AZD1222 vaccination. The sequence was collected from an adult in good health.

CDR3 bases: TGTGCCAGCAGTCATACTCTAGCGGGAGCCTACAATGAGCAGTTCTTC. It specifies CASSHTLAGAYNEQFF. This sequence joins TRBV6-6 and TRBJ2-1, with TRBD2 identical over 10 bases. The germline gives CDR1 MNHNY, CDR2 SVGAGI (reference sequence). V trimming: 5 bases; J trimming: 2 bases; junction bases outside the gene matches: 6. This CDR3 comprises 16 residues.